Sequencing of this T cell receptor (beta chain) was carried out in a study of identical twins. Overall study findings and caveats: Insertions were fewer in abundant cord blood beta clonotypes, whereas memory repertoires showed none of this pattern. The analysis was cross-sectional rather than longitudinal within donors. Excess sharing between twins was weaker in beta out-of-frame sequences.

Addition of a universal primer site occurred through template switching, and cDNA carried unique molecular identifiers. TCRdb called the 5' RACE reads again in MiXCR, with one record for every CDR3 protein. Of around 670,000 distinct CDR3 sequences listed, approximately 6% are singletons. This clonotype was seen a few times. Its target is unknown. This CDR3 has 15 amino acids. The V gene's germline CDR1 is SGDLS and CDR2 YYNGEE. The V and J ends lost 4 bases and 7 bases respectively, with 18 bases between them. The sequenced sample was naive T cells sorted from blood. The chain combines TRBV9 with TRBJ1-3, with D unresolved. This receptor was identified in a young man in good health. This CDR3 reads CASSPQLGGSNTIYF. CDR3 coding DNA: TGTGCCAGCAGCCCCCAGCTGGGCGGTTCGAACACCATATATTTT. The full variable domain, in which reference TRBV9 and TRBJ1-3 provide the parts outside the CDR3, is DSGVTQTPKHLITATGQRVTLRCSPRSGDLSVYWYQQSLDQGLQFLIQYYNGEERAKGNILERFSAQQFPDLHSELNLSSLELGDSALYFCASSPQLGGSNTIYFGEGSWLTVV.